This T cell receptor beta chain was sequenced for a study of beta chain features in type 1 diabetes. Study background: The patient and healthy donor groups were comparable for age, gender and cell yields. Across the samples, some 99 million sorted cells were examined in total.

The V end lost 0 bases, the J end lost 3 bases, and 12 bases lay between the germline ends. Germline V CDR1 and CDR2: MNHEY, SVGAGI. This CDR3 contains 15 residues. Notes on the study in general: Fewer insertions but more deletions were seen at VDJ junctions in type 1 diabetes patients.

cDNA synthesis used the whole RNA isolate, giving expressed TCRB sequences. This table comes from immunoSEQ multiplex PCR, and its TCRdb copy is limited to in-frame clones, with some not included. This table has 900,000 or so clones, 15% to 20% appearing once. A word on this clone: Its matching antigen is unknown.

This TCR derives from a woman aged 18 to 35 in good health. The chain employs TRBV6-5 and TRBJ2-7, with D possibly matching TRBD1 (6 bases). The specimen was naive CD4+ T cells from blood. This CDR3 is CASSYSKQGNYEQYF. The CDR3 DNA follows: TGTGCCAGCAGTTACTCGAAACAGGGCAACTACGAGCAGTACTTC.